Following are 17 T cell receptor beta chains from one sample sequenced in a study of T-cell reconstitution after alpha-beta-depleted transplantation in children. It was with unique molecular identifiers that the TCRbeta library was prepared. TCRdb called the PCR reads again in MiXCR, with one record for every CDR3 protein. There are around 130,000 distinct CDR3 sequences in the sample; 9.5% to 10% occur only once, and around 24% lies in the top ten. The material sequenced was PBMCs, mostly from graft donor cells, taken 180 days after TCRalphabeta/CD19-depleted stem cell transplant. These receptor sequences come from a girl under three years old who had a stem cell transplant for combined immunodeficiency, so the T cells may come from the graft donor.

The V gene is TRBV27, the J gene TRBJ2-7, with D possibly TRBD1 on 5 matching bases. Per the germline V gene, CDR1 is MNHEY and CDR2 is SMNVEV (reference sequence). The CDR3 consists of 16 residues. V was trimmed by 3 bases and J by 2 bases, leaving 17 bases between them. This CDR3 reads CASSLSYRTPTYEQYF. DNA for the CDR3: TGTGCCAGCAGTTTGTCCTACAGGACGCCTACCTACGAGCAGTACTTC.

Only a few counts were recorded for this clonotype. The J gene is TRBJ1-6, the V gene TRBV29-1; D not resolved. V lost 0 bases and J 14 bases, leaving 17 bases between the germline ends. CDR1 SQVTM and CDR2 ANQGSEA come from the germline V gene. This CDR3 region has 14 residues. The CDR3 bases are TGCAGCGTTGAAGATCCCTATGGCCCGGGGACCCTCCACTTT. It encodes CSVEDPYGPGTLHF.

The table lists this clonotype with a few counts. The chain carries TRBV6-5 and TRBJ2-2; D remains unclear. V gave up 5 bases and J gave up 5 bases, with 3 bases separating them. CDR3 size: 11 residues. Germline V gives CDR1 MNHEY, CDR2 SVGAGI. CDR3 loop: CASSTTGELFF. In nucleotides, the CDR3 is TGTGCCAGCAGTACTACCGGGGAGCTGTTTTTT.

This clonotype showed up just a few times. The gene calls are TRBV9 and TRBJ2-3; TRBD2 agrees at 14 bases. The CDR3 has 14 amino acids. Germline V gene data show CDR1 as SGDLS and CDR2 as YYNGEE. Unmatched junction bases numbered 4, after V lost 7 bases and J lost 6 bases. The CDR3 region is CASGTSGSLDTQYF. The CDR3 nucleotides read TGTGCCAGCGGGACTAGCGGGAGTTTGGATACGCAGTATTTT.

This clonotype appeared a few times. This rearrangement joins TRBV4-3 to TRBJ2-7, with TRBD1 identical over 9 bases. The CDR3 length is 15 residues. Looked up from germline, CDR1 is LGHNA and CDR2 is YSLEER. Germline trimming cut 0 bases from V and 7 bases from J; bases unmatched to any gene: 7. CDR3: CASSQDRTGVREQYF. The CDR3 bases are TGCGCCAGCAGCCAAGACCGGACAGGGGTGCGTGAGCAGTACTTC.

Only a few counts were recorded for this clonotype. The CDR3 nucleotides are TGCAGTGCTCCAGGGGAGTACTGGACAGATACGCAGTATTTT. This gives the protein CSAPGEYWTDTQYF. V is TRBV20-1 and J is TRBJ2-3, with a weak D call TRBD1 (6 bases). CDR3 size: 14 residues. The germline V gene has CDR1 DFQATT and CDR2 SNEGSKA (reference sequence). Trimming removed 5 bases at V and 3 bases at J, with 15 bases between.

In its sample, this clonotype was seen many times. This chain links TRBV12-3 or TRBV12-4 with TRBJ2-7, with 8 bases matching TRBD2. V was pared by 1 base and J by 7 bases, with 3 bases of the junction left unmatched. The CDR3 is 13 residues long. This CDR3 is CASSLGLAREQYF. The CDR3 coding sequence is TGTGCCAGCAGTTTAGGACTAGCGAGGGAGCAGTACTTC.

This clonotype appeared a few times. The rearrangement uses TRBV12-3 or TRBV12-4 and TRBJ2-5; the D is unclear. The CDR3 is 12 amino acids. Trimming shortened V by 4 bases and J by 5 bases, and 8 bases separated the two germline ends. CDR3: CASSSAGETQYF. The CDR3 bases are TGTGCCAGCAGTTCAGCCGGGGAGACCCAGTACTTC.

DNA of the CDR3: TGTGCCAGTAGTCCCACCTGGGACAGTGAAGCTTTCTTT. Translating it yields CASSPTWDSEAFF. V and J are TRBV19 and TRBJ1-1, with TRBD1 matching 7 bases. Germline CDR1 is LNHDA and CDR2 is SQIVND (reference sequence). This CDR3 contains 13 residues. With 5 bases clipped from V and 7 bases from J, the junction kept 7 bases outside the gene matches.

This clonotype was found a few times. V and J are TRBV5-1 and TRBJ1-3; the match to TRBD1 covers 7 bases. The V gene's germline CDR1 is SGHRS and CDR2 YFSETQ. J was trimmed by 0 bases and V by 3 bases; bases with no gene match: 3. The CDR3 loop spans 15 amino acids. Here the CDR3 DNA reads TGCGCCAGCAGCTGGGACAGTTTCTCTGGAAACACCATATATTTT. This encodes CASSWDSFSGNTIYF.

This clonotype was detected a few times. The chain uses TRBV11-3 and TRBJ2-3; 10 nucleotides match TRBD2. The CDR3 is 15 amino acids. The germline gives CDR1 SGHNT, CDR2 YENEEA. The V and J ends lost 6 bases and 1 base, in that order; junction bases with no gene match: 4. The CDR3 sequence: CASSPGTSGTDTQYF. The CDR3 DNA sequence: TGTGCCAGCAGTCCTGGGACTAGCGGCACAGATACGCAGTATTTT.

This clonotype turned up a few times. This sequence joins TRBV5-5 and TRBJ2-2; TRBD2 might be the D (6 bases). The CDR3 is 18 amino acids. Germline loops: CDR1 SGHKS, CDR2 YYEKEE (reference sequence). The V end was cut by 0 bases, the J end by 1 base, with 16 bases between. Written as DNA, the CDR3 is TGTGCCAGCAGCTTGGTTGGGCCCGGGGGATTGAACACCGGGGAGCTGTTTTTT. Protein sequence: CASSLVGPGGLNTGELFF. The full variable domain, rest sourced from reference TRBV5-5 and TRBJ2-2, is DAGVTQSPTHLIKTRGQQVTLRCSPISGHKSVSWYQQVLGQGPQFIFQYYEKEERGRGNFPDRFSARQFPNYSSELNVNALLLGDSALYLCASSLVGPGGLNTGELFFGEGSRLTVL.

The genes are TRBV7-2 and TRBJ2-2; D might be TRBD2 (6 bases). This CDR3 region has 14 residues. Trimming took off 11 bases at V and 2 bases at J, with 15 bases between the two ends. Germline V gene data show CDR1 as SGHTA and CDR2 as FQGNSA. CDR3 region: CAAAASANTGELFF. The CDR3, as DNA: TGTGCCGCTGCAGCTAGCGCAAACACCGGGGAGCTGTTTTTT.

Ten or more counts support this clonotype. This chain joins TRBV20-1 and TRBJ2-2; D gene uncertain. CDR1 and CDR2 (germline): DFQATT, SNEGSKA (reference sequence). CDR3 length: 15 residues. Trimming shortened V by 3 bases and J by 1 base, and 12 bases separated the two germline ends. The CDR3 DNA is TGCAGTGCTAGGACCTGGGCGAGGAACACCGGGGAGCTGTTTTTT. Translation gives CSARTWARNTGELFF.

The chain uses TRBV9 and TRBJ2-1, with a weak D call TRBD2 (6 bases). CDR3 length: 15 residues. Between the trimmed V and J ends, which lost 2 bases and 7 bases, there was a span of 16 bases. Germline values: CDR1 SGDLS, CDR2 YYNGEE. This CDR3 reads CASSVYSHGGNEQFF. In DNA, the CDR3 is TGTGCCAGCAGCGTCTACTCGCATGGGGGGAATGAGCAGTTCTTC. The complete variable domain, with remaining parts taken from reference TRBV9 and TRBJ2-1, reads DSGVTQTPKHLITATGQRVTLRCSPRSGDLSVYWYQQSLDQGLQFLIQYYNGEERAKGNILERFSAQQFPDLHSELNLSSLELGDSALYFCASSVYSHGGNEQFFGPGTRLTVL.

The V gene is TRBV12-3 or TRBV12-4, the J gene TRBJ1-2; D is unresolved. CDR3 length equals 16 residues. Trimming left V 3 bases short and J 4 bases short, with 18 bases between. The CDR3 loop is CASSLSGCHSGYGYTF. The CDR3 DNA reads as TGTGCCAGCAGTTTGTCGGGGTGCCATTCTGGCTATGGCTACACCTTC.

The CDR3 protein is CASSSIRLATGELFF. The CDR3 DNA reads TGTGCCAGCAGCTCAATACGGCTAGCGACCGGGGAGCTGTTTTTT. This chain connects TRBV11-2 to TRBJ2-2; D possibly corresponds to TRBD2 (6 bases). The CDR3 runs to 15 residues. Per the germline V gene, CDR1 is SGHAT and CDR2 is FQNNGV. V was trimmed by 4 bases and J by 5 bases, leaving 14 bases between them.